This T cell receptor (beta chain) stems from a study of blood T cells in healthy people across ages. Then a second PCR, running roughly 7 to 12 cycles, was carried out with a sample-barcoded 5' primer and a J-beta primer mix. TCRdb redid the calling of the 5' RACE reads with MiXCR, one entry per CDR3 protein. The table lists 600,000 to 900,000 distinct CDR3 sequences, 20% to 30% of them singletons. Per germline, CDR1 MDHEN and CDR2 SYDVKM. The CDR3 consists of 14 residues. V lost 2 bases and J 0 bases, leaving 6 bases between the germline ends. This sample was shared with a second study, whose subject was T cells of mothers and their children.

V is TRBV28 and J is TRBJ2-3; D call uncertain. The TCR originated in a boy aged 5-17 years in good health. The specimen sequenced was blood. The CDR3 DNA follows: TGTGCCAGCAGTTTACCCCATAGCACAGATACGCAGTATTTT. Residues: CASSLPHSTDTQYF.